Shown below are 3 T cell receptor beta chains from a single sample sequenced in a study of blood T cell repertoires in COVID-19. Libraries were prepared by immunoSEQ multiplex PCR; TCRdb keeps only in-frame clonotypes and omits some of them. The top ten hold less than 3.5% of the sample, which has approximately 100,000 clones, around 85% seen once. Source material: PBMCs or T cells enriched from blood (not recorded which). The receptors derive from a woman aged 45 to 65 who had recovered from COVID-19.

The V gene is TRBV27, the J gene TRBJ2-3, with 11 nucleotides matching TRBD2. V lost 5 bases to trimming and J lost 9 bases; unmatched junction nucleotides: 10. Per germline, CDR1 MNHEY and CDR2 SMNVEV (reference sequence). The CDR3 runs 15 residues. DNA of the CDR3: TGTGCCAGCAGTCCGACTAGCGGGGCCTGGGGGACGCAGTATTTT. Its translation: CASSPTSGAWGTQYF.

The sample holds one count of this clone. The chain is built from TRBV28 and TRBJ2-2; the match to TRBD1 covers 10 bases. The CDR3 runs to 15 residues. After removal of 5 bases from V and 3 bases from J, the junction contained 3 bases not matched to a gene. The germline CDR1 and CDR2 sequences are MDHEN and SYDVKM. Here the CDR3 DNA reads TGTGCCAGCAGTAAGGACAGGGGGGACACCGGGGAGCTGTTTTTT. The encoded protein is CASSKDRGDTGELFF.

The rearrangement uses TRBV27 and TRBJ2-7, with D perhaps matching TRBD1 (5 bases). The CDR3 runs to 15 residues. Germline CDR1 reads MNHEY; CDR2 reads SMNVEV (reference sequence). V lost 1 base and J lost 6, with 16 bases in between. CDR3 amino acids: CASSLYPGMGLEQYF. The CDR3 DNA follows: TGTGCCAGCAGTTTATACCCAGGGATGGGTCTCGAGCAGTACTTC.